The 16 T cell receptor beta chains below come from one sample, sequenced in a study of CD8 T cells in Susac syndrome. Random hexamers were used to reverse transcribe roughly 0.5 to 1 ug of RNA. Each CDR3 protein gets one entry after TCRdb re-called the immunoSEQ multiplex PCR reads with MiXCR. In the table there are 110,000 or so distinct CDR3 sequences, more than 85% of which are singletons. Sequences were obtained from CD4+ T cells from PBMCs. These receptor sequences come from a human donor with multiple sclerosis.

The gene calls are TRBV20-1 and TRBJ1-5; the D gene is possibly TRBD1 (5 bases). The CDR3 spans 13 residues. V gave up 3 bases and J gave up 3 bases, with 9 bases separating them. Germline values: CDR1 DFQATT, CDR2 SNEGSKA (reference sequence). This CDR3 reads CSARRGDNQPQHF. In DNA form, the CDR3 reads TGCAGTGCTAGGAGAGGGGACAATCAGCCCCAGCATTTT.

The rearrangement joins TRBV28 to TRBJ1-6; D not certain. This CDR3 region has 14 residues. Germline V gene sequence: CDR1 MDHEN, CDR2 SYDVKM. The ends were cut back, 4 bases at V and 7 bases at J, with 11 bases in the middle. The DNA of the CDR3 is TGTGCCAGCAGTTCCTACAGTGGCAATTCACCCCTCCACTTT. This translates into CASSSYSGNSPLHF.

The chain uses TRBV20-1 and TRBJ2-2; D unclear. Trimming pared 0 bases from V and 5 bases from J, leaving 7 bases between. CDR1 is DFQATT, CDR2 SNEGSKA, per germline (reference sequence). The CDR3 sequence is 13 residues long. CDR3 bases: TGCAGTGCTAGAGATCTTGCAACCGGGGAGCTGTTTTTT. Its translation is CSARDLATGELFF.

The rearrangement uses TRBV30 and TRBJ2-4; TRBD1 matches 7 bases. CDR1 and CDR2 from the germline V gene are GTSNPN and SVGIG (reference sequence). The CDR3 sequence is 13 residues long. The ends lost 0 bases at V and 5 bases at J; junction bases unmatched: 1. CDR3 amino acids: CAWSVTGENIQYF. The CDR3 coding sequence is TGTGCCTGGAGTGTAACAGGGGAAAACATTCAGTACTTC.

In this sample, this clonotype turned up a few times. The chain recombines TRBV30 with TRBJ1-1; D possibly corresponds to TRBD1 (6 bases). Looked up from germline, CDR1 is GTSNPN and CDR2 is SVGIG (reference sequence). V was shortened by 3 bases and J by 6 bases, with 26 bases between the two germline ends. The CDR3 has 17 amino acids. The CDR3 coding sequence is TGTGCCTGGAGCGACACCGGGACATTACCTATTGGGCCTGAAGCTTTCTTT. It yields the protein CAWSDTGTLPIGPEAFF.

The chain has TRBV19 and TRBJ1-5, with D possibly TRBD1 on 5 matching bases. The V and J ends lost 5 bases and 2 bases respectively, with 22 bases between them. CDR1 and CDR2 (germline): LNHDA, SQIVND (reference sequence). The CDR3 length is 18 residues. The CDR3 DNA reads as TGTGCCAGTAGTGGGCTAAGGGAGCAGGGTTTTGGCAATCAGCCCCAGCATTTT. Translation: CASSGLREQGFGNQPQHF. The full variable domain, with the rest looked up from reference TRBV19 and TRBJ1-5, is DGGITQSPKYLFRKEGQNVTLSCEQNLNHDAMYWYRQDPGQGLRLIYYSQIVNDFQKGDIAEGYSVSREKKESFPLTVTSAQKNPTAFYLCASSGLREQGFGNQPQHFGDGTRLSIL.

This chain uses TRBV10-3 with TRBJ2-5, with a possible D match to TRBD2 (6 bases). Germline-derived CDR1 and CDR2 are ENHRY and SYGVKD. V was cut by 10 bases and J by 2 bases, with 14 bases left in between. This CDR3 contains 13 residues. The CDR3 sequence is CATTRDSQETQYF. CDR3 sequence (DNA): TGTGCCACCACCCGGGACTCGCAAGAGACCCAGTACTTC.

This clonotype was detected once. The genes are TRBV19 and TRBJ1-1, with a weak D call TRBD1 (5 bases). Between the trimmed V and J ends, which lost 3 bases and 7 bases, there was a span of 9 bases. CDR1 is LNHDA, CDR2 SQIVND, per germline (reference sequence). This CDR3 is 12 amino acids long. CDR3 in DNA: TGTGCCAGTAGTATGCAGGGAGGTGAAGCTTTCTTT. This encodes CASSMQGGEAFF.

The rearrangement links TRBV6-5 to TRBJ2-7; tentatively, D is TRBD1 (5 bases). The CDR3 length is 13 residues. Trimming left V 5 bases short and J 2 bases short, with 10 bases between. Germline loops: CDR1 MNHEY, CDR2 SVGAGI. CDR3: CASSDRQTYEQYF. The CDR3 DNA reads as TGTGCCAGCAGTGACCGACAGACCTACGAGCAGTACTTC.

The chain is built from TRBV28 and TRBJ1-2; D might be TRBD1 (6 bases). The CDR3 contains 13 residues. V was cut by 5 bases and J by 4 bases, with 11 bases left in between. The germline V gene has CDR1 MDHEN and CDR2 SYDVKM. CDR3 amino acids: CASSLDRAYGYTF. The CDR3 bases are TGTGCCAGCAGTCTGGACAGAGCCTATGGCTACACCTTC.

This sequence joins TRBV20-1 and TRBJ2-2; D gene uncertain. The CDR3 spans 13 residues. The V gene lost 6 bases and the J gene lost 2 bases, with 10 bases spanning the gap. The germline V gene has CDR1 DFQATT and CDR2 SNEGSKA (reference sequence). The CDR3: CSAGMTNTGELFF. The CDR3 DNA sequence: TGCAGTGCCGGAATGACAAACACCGGGGAGCTGTTTTTT.

The CDR3 spells CASSLTGGAALGQPQHF. The CDR3 DNA sequence: TGTGCCAGCAGCTTGACAGGGGGCGCCGCCCTAGGGCAGCCCCAGCATTTT. The genes are TRBV5-4 and TRBJ1-5; 9 bases are shared with TRBD1. Losses at the gene ends were 1 base for V and 7 bases for J; bases not matched to a gene: 12. Germline V CDR1 and CDR2: SGHNT, YYREEE (reference sequence). This CDR3 is built from 17 residues.

The chain employs TRBV7-2 and TRBJ2-5; 10 nucleotides agree with TRBD1. Looked up from germline, CDR1 is SGHTA and CDR2 is FQGNSA. Trimming took 4 bases from V and 5 from J; bases not matched to a gene: 4. The CDR3 covers 14 residues. This CDR3 reads CASSWDRGGETQYF. CDR3 coding DNA: TGTGCCAGCAGCTGGGACAGGGGAGGGGAGACCCAGTACTTC.

This clonotype showed up just a few times. The chain recombines TRBV15 with TRBJ2-7, with TRBD1 matching 7 bases. V shed 3 bases, J shed 3 bases, and the junction held 2 bases outside the gene matches. CDR1 LNHNV and CDR2 YYDKDF come from the germline V gene (reference sequence). The CDR3 is 13 residues long. As DNA, the CDR3 is TGTGCCACCAGCAGGACAGGGAACTACGAGCAGTACTTC. Its translation: CATSRTGNYEQYF. Full variable domain (outside the CDR3, taken from reference TRBV15 and TRBJ2-7): DAMVIQNPRYQVTQFGKPVTLSCSQTLNHNVMYWYQQKSSQAPKLLFHYYDKDFNNEADTPDNFQSRRPNTSFCFLDIRSPGLGDTAMYLCATSRTGNYEQYFGPGTRLTVT.

This clonotype appeared once. This sequence joins TRBV4-3 and TRBJ1-1; D is unclear. V shed 6 bases and J shed 1 base, with 9 bases lying between them. Looked up from germline, CDR1 is LGHNA and CDR2 is YSLEER. The CDR3 sequence is 13 residues long. The CDR3 bases are TGCGCCAGCAGATCCGGGAAGAACACTGAAGCTTTCTTT. Translating it yields CASRSGKNTEAFF.

The rearrangement uses TRBV3-1 and TRBJ1-2, with 7 bases that match TRBD1. V lost 0 bases to trimming and J lost 14 bases; unmatched junction nucleotides: 15. Germline CDR1 and CDR2: LGHDT and YNNKEL (reference sequence). The CDR3 contains 15 residues. The CDR3 region has the DNA TGTGCCAGCAGCCAAGATTTGGGACAGAGCTTCAGAACTACCTTC. Its protein product is CASSQDLGQSFRTTF.